The 21 T cell receptor beta chains presented below share a single source sample, sequenced in a study of blood T cells in healthy people across ages. With a J-beta primer mix and a sample-barcoded 5' primer, a second PCR ran 7 to 11 cycles. Using its own MiXCR run on the 5' RACE reads, TCRdb lists one record per CDR3 protein. The repertoire holds some 1.4 million distinct CDR3 sequences, with approximately 40% as singletons. Sequenced material: blood. The source of these receptors is a woman between 18 and 29 years old in good health.

The chain couples TRBV6-5 to TRBJ2-1; TRBD2 matches 7 bases. The CDR3 extends over 12 amino acids. Trimming took 6 bases from V and 10 from J; bases not matched to a gene: 6. Per germline, CDR1 MNHEY and CDR2 SVGAGI. The CDR3 DNA sequence: TGTGCCAGCAGCCACCGAGCGGGGGAGCAGTTCTTC. Amino acids: CASSHRAGEQFF.

The chain has TRBV6-5 and TRBJ1-2; the D is unclear. Germline V gene sequence: CDR1 MNHEY, CDR2 SVGAGI. CDR3 length: 12 amino acids. Trimming left V 7 bases short and J 2 bases short, with 8 bases between. CDR3 coding DNA: TGTGCCAGCAAGGCGTTGAACTATGGCTACACCTTC. Encoded protein: CASKALNYGYTF.

The count of this clonotype is one. The junction and the germline gene differ at one end; a read error may be behind it. The DNA for the CDR3 is TGTGTCAGCAGCCTACAGGGATACGAGCAGTACTTC. Its protein is CVSSLQGYEQYF. V is TRBV12-3 or TRBV12-4 and J is TRBJ2-5; D might be TRBD1 (6 bases). Judging by the DNA end, TRBJ2-7 fits better; the J call may be wrong. The CDR3 spans 12 residues.

The chain has TRBV12-3 or TRBV12-4 and TRBJ2-7, with D perhaps matching TRBD2 (6 bases). With 0 bases removed from V and 7 bases from J, the gap between germline ends came to 19 bases. The CDR3 contains 16 residues. CDR3: CASSLAGLPPGNEQYF. In DNA form, the CDR3 reads TGTGCCAGCAGTTTAGCGGGACTGCCTCCCGGGAATGAGCAGTACTTC.

The chain joins TRBV2 to TRBJ1-2, with 7 bases identical to TRBD1. In germline, CDR1 is SNHLY, CDR2 FYNNEI. The V and J ends lost 6 bases and 1 base, in that order; junction bases with no gene match: 8. This CDR3 has 15 amino acids. The CDR3 here is CASRTGTADNYGYTF. In DNA form, the CDR3 reads TGTGCCAGCAGGACCGGGACAGCGGATAACTATGGCTACACCTTC. Full variable domain (rest looked up from reference TRBV2 and TRBJ1-2): EPEVTQTPSHQVTQMGQEVILRCVPISNHLYFYWYRQILGQKVEFLVSFYNNEISEKSEIFDDQFSVERPDGSNFTLKIRSTKLEDSAMYFCASRTGTADNYGYTFGSGTRLTVV.

The gene calls are TRBV3-1 and TRBJ1-1; D not certain. The length of the CDR3 is 14 residues. Germline loops: CDR1 LGHDT, CDR2 YNNKEL (reference sequence). With 7 bases removed from V and 1 base from J, the gap between germline ends came to 13 bases. Here the CDR3 reads CASTHLDGNTEAFF. The CDR3 DNA follows: TGTGCCAGCACACACTTGGACGGGAACACTGAAGCTTTCTTT.

The chain combines TRBV28 with TRBJ2-4; 10 bases match TRBD1. After removal of 6 bases from V and 7 bases from J, the junction contained 6 bases not matched to a gene. Germline assignment: CDR1 MDHEN and CDR2 SYDVKM. This CDR3 has 14 amino acids. The CDR3 region is CASRASDRGNIQYF. Here the CDR3 DNA reads TGTGCCAGCAGGGCCTCGGACAGGGGGAACATTCAGTACTTC. Full variable domain (missing parts from reference TRBV28 and TRBJ2-4): DVKVTQSSRYLVKRTGEKVFLECVQDMDHENMFWYRQDPGLGLRLIYFSYDVKMKEKGDIPEGYSVSREKKERFSLILESASTNQTSMYLCASRASDRGNIQYFGAGTRLSVL.

A few counts support this clonotype. V usage is TRBV6-2 or TRBV6-3 and J usage is TRBJ1-2, with unresolved D. Germline loops: CDR1 MNHEY, CDR2 SVGEGT. Deletions cut 6 bases from V and 4 bases from J, with 6 bases between. The CDR3 has 11 amino acids. CDR3 nucleotide sequence: TGTGCCAGCAGCTGGCTCTATGGCTACACCTTC. It encodes CASSWLYGYTF.

The chain uses TRBV24-1 and TRBJ2-1; 9 bases map to TRBD2. The CDR3 is 15 amino acids. The V gene's germline CDR1 is KGHDR and CDR2 SFDVKD. With 9 bases clipped from V and 7 bases from J, the junction kept 12 bases outside the gene matches. This CDR3 is CATAPQLAGRNEQFF. In DNA, the CDR3 is TGTGCCACCGCCCCACAACTAGCGGGTCGGAATGAGCAGTTCTTC.

This clonotype showed up just a few times. This rearrangement joins TRBV4-1 to TRBJ2-5, with D unclear. This CDR3 is 15 amino acids long. The germline CDR1 and CDR2 sequences are MGHRA and YSYEKL. V was pared by 0 bases and J by 1 base, with 9 bases between. The CDR3 here is CASSQDQAAQETQYF. DNA of the CDR3: TGCGCCAGCAGCCAAGATCAGGCAGCCCAAGAGACCCAGTACTTC.

Turning to this clonotype: A much larger clonotype is one base distant, so this may be a read error. The rearrangement uses TRBV6-2 or TRBV6-3 and TRBJ1-1, with D possibly being TRBD1 (6 bases). CDR3 length equals 13 residues. Trimming shortened V by 7 bases and J by 1 base, and 10 bases separated the two germline ends. Germline assignment: CDR1 MNHEY and CDR2 SVGEGT. The CDR3 sequence is CASTLQGNTEAFF. The CDR3 DNA sequence: TGTGCCAGCACCTTACAGGGGAACACTGAAGCTTTCTTT.

The CDR3 sequence: CASSYSGLGADTQYF. CDR3 coding DNA: TGTGCCAGCAGTTACTCGGGACTAGGGGCAGATACGCAGTATTTT. This chain connects TRBV6-5 to TRBJ2-3; 8 positions match TRBD2. The CDR3 runs to 15 residues. The V gene end was trimmed by 0 bases and the J gene end by 4 bases; junction bases not matched to a gene: 3. Germline V gene data show CDR1 as MNHEY and CDR2 as SVGAGI.

This clonotype showed up just a few times. The rearrangement links TRBV7-6 to TRBJ2-7, with D possibly being TRBD1 (5 bases). CDR3 length equals 15 residues. From germline, CDR1 is SGHVS and CDR2 FNYEAQ. The V end was cut by 8 bases, the J end by 0 bases, with 17 bases between. CDR3 sequence: CASRELRGDSYEQYF. CDR3 sequence (DNA): TGTGCCAGCCGAGAACTTAGGGGTGACTCCTACGAGCAGTACTTC.

This chain uses TRBV14 with TRBJ1-2, with 9 bases matching TRBD1. The ends lost 0 bases at V and 2 bases at J; junction bases unmatched: 4. The length of the CDR3 is 16 residues. Germline V lookup: CDR1 SGHDN, CDR2 FVKESK. CDR3 nucleotides: TGTGCCAGCAGCCAAGAACACAGGGGGCAAAACTATGGCTACACCTTC. Translation gives CASSQEHRGQNYGYTF. The whole variable domain, filled in from reference TRBV14 and TRBJ1-2, reads EAGVTQFPSHSVIEKGQTVTLRCDPISGHDNLYWYRRVMGKEIKFLLHFVKESKQDESGMPNNRFLAERTGGTYSTLKVQPAELEDSGVYFCASSQEHRGQNYGYTFGSGTRLTVV.

The gene calls are TRBV29-1 and TRBJ1-2, with a possible D match to TRBD1 (5 bases). V lost 5 bases, J lost 5 bases, and 18 bases lay in between. The germline V gene encodes CDR1 SQVTM and CDR2 ANQGSEA. This CDR3 is built from 14 residues. The CDR3 sequence: CSVTEGFVGYGYTF. CDR3 nucleotide sequence: TGCAGCGTTACCGAGGGGTTCGTAGGGTATGGCTACACCTTC.

Ten or more counts support this clonotype. The chain carries TRBV28 and TRBJ1-2; D remains ambiguous. CDR3 length equals 12 residues. Germline V lookup: CDR1 MDHEN, CDR2 SYDVKM. V was clipped by 5 bases and J by 2 bases, with 6 bases between them. For the CDR3, the DNA is TGTGCCAGCAGTGGCCAAAACTATGGCTACACCTTC. Encoded protein: CASSGQNYGYTF.

The chain uses TRBV5-5 and TRBJ2-5; the match to TRBD1 covers 7 bases. The CDR3 runs 15 residues. V lost 4 bases and J lost 11; bases outside the gene matches: 17. CDR1 and CDR2 from the germline V gene are SGHKS and YYEKEE (reference sequence). The CDR3 reads CASSPLDRFGNEQYF. CDR3 DNA sequence: TGTGCCAGCAGCCCGCTGGACAGGTTCGGCAATGAGCAGTACTTC.

This clonotype was picked up a small number of times. The rearrangement joins TRBV7-6 to TRBJ2-3, with no clear D. CDR3 length equals 16 residues. Trimming stripped 5 bases from V and 3 bases from J, with 18 bases between. CDR1 is SGHVS and CDR2 is FNYEAQ in the germline V gene. CDR3 sequence (DNA): TGTGCCAGCAGCCCGGTCAATGGGCCGCGGACAGATACGCAGTATTTT. Protein product: CASSPVNGPRTDTQYF.

The CDR3 here is CASSLYPSDRVDGYTF. CDR3 coding DNA: TGTGCCAGCAGTTTATACCCTTCAGACAGGGTCGATGGCTACACCTTC. The chain recombines TRBV27 with TRBJ1-2; 7 nucleotides line up with TRBD1. Germline CDR1 and CDR2: MNHEY and SMNVEV (reference sequence). Trimming at V came to 1 base and at J to 6 bases, leaving 11 bases not matched to a gene. CDR3 length: 16 residues.

CDR3 in DNA: TGCGCCAGCCAGGGGTTCTCAAGCGGGGGGGCAACAGATACGCAGTATTTT. Translating it yields CASQGFSSGGATDTQYF. V is TRBV5-1 and J is TRBJ2-3, with 10 bases aligning to TRBD2. Germline lookup yields CDR1 SGHRS and CDR2 YFSETQ. V was clipped by 7 bases and J by 3 bases; unmatched bases: 14. The CDR3 sequence is 17 residues long.

The chain links TRBV6-1 to TRBJ2-1, with D possibly being TRBD2 (5 bases). This CDR3 is built from 12 residues. The germline V gene has CDR1 MNHNS and CDR2 SASEGT. The ends were cut back, 5 bases at V and 9 bases at J, with 11 bases in the middle. The CDR3 nucleotides are TGTGCCAGCAGTAGAGGGTTGGGTGAGCAGTTCTTC. Protein: CASSRGLGEQFF.